Sequencing of this T cell receptor beta chain was carried out in a study of T cells in localized non-small cell lung cancer. General study findings and limits: Compared with tumor, uninvolved adjacent lung displayed greater T cell clonality, ranking highest overall. Increased T cell density in blood showed an association with longer overall survival.

Some clones are missing from TCRdb's copy, which holds only in-frame ones; the method was immunoSEQ multiplex PCR. There are 20,000 to 30,000 clones in the sample; 65% to 90% occur only once, and approximately 14% lies in the top ten. About this clone itself: Its antigen is still unknown. Germline and junction disagree at one end, which may indicate a read error.

The CDR3 consists of 16 residues. The V gene's germline CDR1 is SSHAT and CDR2 FNYEAQ (reference sequence). This TCR derives from an older female donor with stage I lung adenocarcinoma. The input for sequencing was peripheral blood, taken before any cancer treatment. V gene TRBV7-7 combines with J gene TRBJ2-1; TRBD2 aligns across 11 bases. CDR3: CASSLGIAGGQHEQFF. For the CDR3, the DNA is TGTGCTAGCAGCTTAGGTATAGCGGGAGGGCAACATGAGCAGTTCTTC. Variable domain in full (rest from reference TRBV7-7 and TRBJ2-1): GAGVSQSPRYKVTKRGQDVTLRCDPISSHATLYWYQQALGQGPEFLTYFNYEAQPDKSGLPSDRFSAERPEGSISTLTIQRTEQRDSAMYRCASSLGIAGGQHEQFFGPGTRLTVL.